The sequence of this T cell receptor beta chain was determined in a study of blood T cell repertoires in COVID-19. Study context: From T cells, B-cell-depleted T cells, or PBMCs came the material, which was cDNA or gDNA.

This CDR3 is built from 15 residues. Per germline, CDR1 MGHRA and CDR2 YSYEKL. V dropped 1 base and J dropped 8 bases, with 15 bases sitting between them. Methods used by the authors: Amplification of reference gene primers was used by the study to estimate nucleated cell counts. This table comes from immunoSEQ multiplex PCR, and its TCRdb copy is limited to in-frame clones, with some not included. V and J calls and clone size are given by that table; D and trimming were obtained from the DNA. The table includes fewer than 250,000 clones, 70% to 90% detected once. Participants were aged 18 to 89 years from about two dozen US areas. Participants had their cohort set by participant-reported clinical history.

The sample taken for sequencing was PBMCs or T cells enriched from blood (not recorded which). This TCR was recovered from a woman aged 40 to 50 with acute COVID-19. This chain connects TRBV4-1 to TRBJ2-1; D is unresolved. CDR3 region: CASSQVATFGDEQFF. Written as DNA, the CDR3 is TGCGCCAGCAGCCAAGTGGCGACTTTTGGCGATGAGCAGTTCTTC.